These T cell receptor beta chains were read from a single sample in a study of control samples from healthy donors and cancer patients. Sequencing used immunoSEQ multiplex PCR; TCRdb keeps in-frame clones, though not all of them. The table shows some 70,000 clones, with approximately 84% occurring only once. Sequencing was carried out using PBMCs. The receptor source for this set is a woman in her forties or fifties with lung cancer. The CDR3 runs from the conserved cysteine through the conserved F or W. The D gene is left open where the match is weak. Rows may omit the clone size; those that give it use once, few, many or a size class.

TRBJ2-5 | NA | TRBV9 | once | CASSVGPVGETQYF | TGTGCCAGCAGCGTGGGTCCCGTGGGAGAGACCCAGTACTTC
TRBJ2-6 | NA | TRBV5-6 | NA | CASSGVGTAGANVLTF | TGTGCCAGCAGCGGGGTCGGAACTGCTGGGGCCAACGTCCTGACTTTC
TRBJ1-1 | NA | TRBV5-5 | few | CASSRMQGRITEAFF | TGTGCCAGCAGCCGGATGCAGGGGAGGATCACTGAAGCTTTCTTT
TRBJ2-1 | NA | TRBV3-1/TRBV3-2 | NA | CASSQTSGYNEQFF | TGTGCCAGCAGCCAGACCTCCGGGTACAATGAGCAGTTCTTC
TRBJ2-3 | TRBD2 | TRBV6-6 | NA | CASSPLGGETDTQYF | TGTGCCAGCAGTCCGTTGGGAGGGGAAACAGATACGCAGTATTTT
TRBJ1-3 | NA | TRBV6-1 | once | CASSEGRGNTIYF | TGTGCCAGCAGTGAGGGACGGGGAAACACCATATATTTT
TRBJ2-7 | NA | TRBV6-4 | NA | CASSVRDGYEQYF | TGTGCCAGCAGTGTCCGGGACGGCTACGAGCAGTACTTC
TRBJ1-1 | NA | TRBV9 | NA | CASSVDVNTEAFF | TGTGCCAGCAGCGTAGACGTGAACACTGAAGCTTTCTTT
TRBJ1-1 | NA | TRBV2 | NA | CASSEGSWVTEAFF | TGTGCCAGCAGTGAAGGATCCTGGGTTACTGAAGCTTTCTTT
TRBJ1-1 | NA | TRBV9 | NA | CASSVAGQGTSEAFF | TGTGCCAGCAGCGTAGCCGGGCAGGGGACAAGTGAAGCTTTCTTT
TRBJ1-1 | NA | TRBV28 | NA | CASIPAQRTEAFF | TGTGCCAGCATCCCCGCGCAAAGGACTGAAGCTTTCTTT
TRBJ1-2 | TRBD1 | TRBV3-1/TRBV3-2 | NA | CASSQDWTGGFDGYTF | TGTGCCAGCAGCCAAGACTGGACAGGGGGCTTTGACGGCTACACCTTC
TRBJ2-7 | NA | TRBV7-8 | NA | CASSLSQTYEQYF | TGTGCCAGCAGCTTAAGCCAGACCTACGAGCAGTACTTC
TRBJ1-1 | NA | TRBV5-1 | NA | CASSPGGGADTEAFF | TGCGCCAGCAGCCCGGGTGGAGGGGCGGACACTGAAGCTTTCTTT
TRBJ1-2 | NA | TRBV6-5 | NA | CASSYSSGAGGYTF | TGTGCCAGCAGTTACTCGTCAGGGGCGGGAGGCTACACCTTC
TRBJ1-5 | NA | TRBV4-1 | NA | CASSQELSFQPQHF | TGCGCCAGCAGCCAAGAGCTGAGTTTCCAGCCCCAGCATTTT
TRBJ1-1 | TRBD1 | TRBV15 | NA | CATSRTGGTEAFF | TGTGCCACCAGCAGGACAGGGGGCACTGAAGCTTTCTTT
TRBJ1-2 | TRBD1 | TRBV10-3 | NA | CATSGTGSNYGYTF | TGTGCCACCTCTGGGACAGGTTCTAACTATGGCTACACCTTC
TRBJ2-3 | NA | TRBV7-6 | NA | CASSLRSGSSDTQYF | TGTGCCAGCAGCTTAAGATCGGGTAGTTCAGATACGCAGTATTTT
TRBJ1-2 | TRBD1 | TRBV20-1 | NA | CSASETGIGYTF | TGCAGTGCTAGTGAGACAGGGATAGGCTACACCTTC
TRBJ1-5 | NA | TRBV30 | NA | CAWSSRGNQPQHF | TGTGCCTGGAGTAGCAGGGGAAATCAGCCCCAGCATTTT
TRBJ2-2 | NA | TRBV11-3 | NA | CASSLVGGELFF | TGTGCCAGCAGCTTGGTCGGAGGGGAGCTGTTTTTT
TRBJ1-4 | NA | TRBV7-8 | NA | CASSPRTVNEKLFF | TGTGCCAGCAGCCCCCGGACAGTTAATGAAAAACTGTTTTTT
TRBJ1-5 | NA | TRBV24-1 | NA | CATSAGESNQPQHF | TGTGCCACCAGTGCCGGGGAGAGCAATCAGCCCCAGCATTTT
TRBJ1-1 | NA | TRBV4-2 | NA | CASSQAGVTEAFF | TGTGCCAGCAGCCAAGCGGGGGTCACTGAAGCTTTCTTT